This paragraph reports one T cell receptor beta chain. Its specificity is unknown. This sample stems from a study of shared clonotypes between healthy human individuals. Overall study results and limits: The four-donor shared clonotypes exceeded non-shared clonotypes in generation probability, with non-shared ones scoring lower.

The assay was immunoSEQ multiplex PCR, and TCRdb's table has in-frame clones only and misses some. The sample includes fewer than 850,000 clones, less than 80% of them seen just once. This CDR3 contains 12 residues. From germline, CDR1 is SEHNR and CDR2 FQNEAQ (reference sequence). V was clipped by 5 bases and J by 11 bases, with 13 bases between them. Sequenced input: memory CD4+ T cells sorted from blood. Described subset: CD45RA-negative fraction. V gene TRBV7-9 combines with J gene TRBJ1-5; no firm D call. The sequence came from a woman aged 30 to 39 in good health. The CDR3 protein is CASSREQEAQHF. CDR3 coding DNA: TGTGCCAGCAGCCGCGAGCAAGAAGCCCAGCATTTT.